This T cell receptor (beta chain) is drawn from a study of blood T cell repertoires in COVID-19 (dated by TCRdb to about 2020). As for the study more broadly: Collaborator samples came from the United States, Italy and Spain and covered acute and convalescent phases of COVID-19. The prospective study material was composed of cDNA or gDNA derived from T cells, B-cell-depleted T cells, or PBMCs. The dataset comprised deeply sampled blood TCRbeta repertoires from subjects exposed to, actively infected with, or recovered from COVID-19. A freely available public database, intended as a resource for researchers studying the immune response to SARS-CoV-2, is where the repertoires were released. The samples were drawn from two sources: the first 160 participants of the ongoing ImmuneRACE study, and 950 to 1,500 subjects contributed by 6 global collaborators. Sample metadata almost always included a de-identified subject ID, COVID-19 status, age in years and sex. Where available, HLA class I and class II types were obtained from metadata supplied by the sample provider rather than from assay-based typing.

The immunoSEQ Assay, a bias-controlled multiplex PCR, was used to amplify TCRbeta CDR3 regions from genomic DNA. In the original analysis: The number of nucleated cells in each sample was estimated by amplification of reference gene primers within the assay. To quantify the absolute abundance of each unique TCRbeta CDR3 rearrangement, sequence reads were collapsed and filtered. For each sample, productive Simpson clonality was calculated by taking the square root of Simpson's diversity index across productive rearrangements. Sourced from immuneACCESS, this table was stored by TCRdb with only in-frame sequences that have V and J called. A share of the clones is absent; for the studies checked, an unresolved V gene accounts for under half, and the remainder has no known explanation. V, J and clone size were drawn from that table, and D and trimming were deduced from the DNA. For this sample the table gives roughly 130,000 clones, of which roughly 84% were detected only once. The top ten constitute roughly 8.7% of the sample.

In Seattle, one collaborating source enrolled patients while the infection was active and tracked those patients longitudinally over the course of disease. Whole blood was collected in K2EDTA tubes by collaborating institutions according to the institutions' own protocols. For TCRbeta analysis, collaborators shipped samples in one of three forms: frozen whole blood, isolated PBMCs, or DNA extracted from either of those sample types. Sequences MDHEN (CDR1) and SYDVKM (CDR2) are obtained from the germline V gene. The CDR3 has 17 amino acids, counting the end cysteine and phenylalanine. CDR3 DNA only is kept here, 51 bases in frame from base 1. V loses 3 bases, J loses 6 bases, and the germline ends lie 23 bases apart. Points on this clone: Which antigen it targets is not known. No base-level quality is on record; no much larger clone is a single base apart.

Paper-wide results and their limitations: The quantity of clinical and demographic metadata differed by source and by participant and was supplied without curation.

Sequencing was performed on peripheral blood. The rearranged chain carries TRBV28 and TRBJ1-1, with TRBD1 perhaps the D gene, on 5 matching bases. The receptor's source is a man aged 30 to 45 with COVID-19, enrolled during active disease. The CDR3 loop reads CASSFSLSLAREAEAFF. The nucleotides are TGTGCCAGCAGTTTCTCCCTTTCCCTCGCCAGGGAAGCTGAAGCTTTCTTT. Here the CDR3 is joined to the reference TRBV28 and TRBJ1-1 genes, and the full variable domain is: DVKVTQSSRYLVKRTGEKVFLECVQDMDHENMFWYRQDPGLGLRLIYFSYDVKMKEKGDIPEGYSVSREKKERFSLILESASTNQTSMYLCASSFSLSLAREAEAFFGQGTRLTVV.